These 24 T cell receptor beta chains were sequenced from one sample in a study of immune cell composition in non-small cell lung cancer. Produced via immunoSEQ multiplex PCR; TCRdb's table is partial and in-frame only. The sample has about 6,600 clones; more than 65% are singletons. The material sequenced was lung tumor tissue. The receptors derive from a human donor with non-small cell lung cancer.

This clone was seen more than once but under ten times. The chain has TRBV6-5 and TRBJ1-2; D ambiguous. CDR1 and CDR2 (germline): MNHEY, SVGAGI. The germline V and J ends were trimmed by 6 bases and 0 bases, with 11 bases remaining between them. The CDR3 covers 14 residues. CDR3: CASRKLIANYGYTF. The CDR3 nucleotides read TGTGCCAGCAGAAAATTGATAGCTAACTATGGCTACACCTTC.

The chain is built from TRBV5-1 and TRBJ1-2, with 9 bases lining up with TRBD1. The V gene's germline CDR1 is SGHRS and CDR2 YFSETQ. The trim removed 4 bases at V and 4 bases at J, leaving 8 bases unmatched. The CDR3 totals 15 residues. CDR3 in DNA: TGCGCCAGCAGCGAGGGACAGGGAGCGATCTATGGCTACACCTTC. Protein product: CASSEGQGAIYGYTF. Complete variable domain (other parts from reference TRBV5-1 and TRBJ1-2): KAGVTQTPRYLIKTRGQQVTLSCSPISGHRSVSWYQQTPGQGLQFLFEYFSETQRNKGNFPGRFSGRQFSNSRSEMNVSTLELGDSALYLCASSEGQGAIYGYTFGSGTRLTVV.

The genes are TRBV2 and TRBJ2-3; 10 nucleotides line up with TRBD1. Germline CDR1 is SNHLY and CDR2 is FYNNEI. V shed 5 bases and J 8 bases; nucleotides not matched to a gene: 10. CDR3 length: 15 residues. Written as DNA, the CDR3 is TGTGCCAGCAGTTCTCGGACAGGGGGAGAGGGTACGCAGTATTTT. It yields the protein CASSSRTGGEGTQYF.

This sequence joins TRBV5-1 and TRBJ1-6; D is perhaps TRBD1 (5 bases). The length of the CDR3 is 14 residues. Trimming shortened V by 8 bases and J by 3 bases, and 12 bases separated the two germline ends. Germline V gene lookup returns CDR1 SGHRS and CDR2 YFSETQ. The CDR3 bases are TGCGCCAGTCAGGGTGGAAACTATAATTCACCCCTCCACTTT. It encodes CASQGGNYNSPLHF.

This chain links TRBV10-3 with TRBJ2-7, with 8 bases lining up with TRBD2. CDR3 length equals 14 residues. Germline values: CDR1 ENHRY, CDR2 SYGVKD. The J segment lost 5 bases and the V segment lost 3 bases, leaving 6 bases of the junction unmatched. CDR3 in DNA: TGTGCCATCAGTGAAGCGCGGGGGGCCCACGAGCAGTACTTC. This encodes CAISEARGAHEQYF.

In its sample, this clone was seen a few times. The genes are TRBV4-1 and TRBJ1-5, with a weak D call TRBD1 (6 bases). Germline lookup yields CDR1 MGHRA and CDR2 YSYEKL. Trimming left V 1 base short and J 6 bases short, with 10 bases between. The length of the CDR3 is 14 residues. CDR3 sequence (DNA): TGCGCCAGCAGCCAAGGCCAGGGGACTCAGCCCCAGCATTTT. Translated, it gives CASSQGQGTQPQHF.

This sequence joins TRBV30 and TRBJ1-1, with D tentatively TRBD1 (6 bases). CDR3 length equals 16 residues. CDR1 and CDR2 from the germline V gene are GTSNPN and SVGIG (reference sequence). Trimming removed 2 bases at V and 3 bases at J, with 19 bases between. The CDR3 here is CAWSRTAGDLDTEAFF. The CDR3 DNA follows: TGTGCCTGGAGTCGAACCGCAGGGGATTTGGACACTGAAGCTTTCTTT.

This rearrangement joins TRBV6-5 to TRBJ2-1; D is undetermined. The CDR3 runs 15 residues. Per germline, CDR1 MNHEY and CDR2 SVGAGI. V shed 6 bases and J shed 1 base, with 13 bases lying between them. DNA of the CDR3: TGTGCCAGCAGCCAAGACACTGTATCCTACAATGAGCAGTTCTTC. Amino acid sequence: CASSQDTVSYNEQFF.

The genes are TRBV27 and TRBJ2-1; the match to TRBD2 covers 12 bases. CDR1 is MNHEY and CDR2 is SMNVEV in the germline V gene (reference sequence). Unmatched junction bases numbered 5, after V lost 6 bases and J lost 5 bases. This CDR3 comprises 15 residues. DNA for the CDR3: TGTGCCAGCAGCCTAGCGGGAGGGCTTCACAATGAGCAGTTCTTC. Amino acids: CASSLAGGLHNEQFF.

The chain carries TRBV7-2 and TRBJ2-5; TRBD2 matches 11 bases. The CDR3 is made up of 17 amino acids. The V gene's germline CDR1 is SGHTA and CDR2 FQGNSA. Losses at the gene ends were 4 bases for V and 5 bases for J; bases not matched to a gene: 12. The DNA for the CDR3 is TGTGCCAGCAGCTCACTTAGCGGGGGGGCGGGGATGGAGACCCAGTACTTC. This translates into CASSSLSGGAGMETQYF.

The CDR3 DNA reads TGTGCCAGCAGAAAAACAGGGGTGAATTCACCCCTCCACTTT. Translating gives CASRKTGVNSPLHF. The J gene is TRBJ1-6, the V gene TRBV6-5; 7 bases are shared with TRBD1. The ends lost 6 bases at V and 7 bases at J; junction bases unmatched: 6. The length of the CDR3 is 14 residues. The germline V gene encodes CDR1 MNHEY and CDR2 SVGAGI.

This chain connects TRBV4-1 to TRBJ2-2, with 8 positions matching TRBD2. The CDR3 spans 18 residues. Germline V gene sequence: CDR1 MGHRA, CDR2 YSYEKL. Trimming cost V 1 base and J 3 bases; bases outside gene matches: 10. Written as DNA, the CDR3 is TGCGCCAGCAGCCAAGTTTACGGGGGGGCAGGGTACACCGGGGAGCTGTTTTTT. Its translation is CASSQVYGGAGYTGELFF.

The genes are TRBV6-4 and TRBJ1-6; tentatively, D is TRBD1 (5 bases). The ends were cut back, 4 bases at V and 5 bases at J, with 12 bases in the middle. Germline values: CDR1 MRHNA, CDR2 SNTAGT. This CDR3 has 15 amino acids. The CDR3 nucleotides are TGTGCCAGCAGTGCGACGGGACTCAATAATTCACCCCTCCACTTT. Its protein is CASSATGLNNSPLHF.

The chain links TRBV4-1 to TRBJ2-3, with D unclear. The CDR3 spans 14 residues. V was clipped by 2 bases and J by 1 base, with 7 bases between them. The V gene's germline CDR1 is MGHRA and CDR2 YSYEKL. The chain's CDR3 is CASSQRSGTDTQYF. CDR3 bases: TGCGCCAGCAGCCAAAGAAGCGGCACAGATACGCAGTATTTT.

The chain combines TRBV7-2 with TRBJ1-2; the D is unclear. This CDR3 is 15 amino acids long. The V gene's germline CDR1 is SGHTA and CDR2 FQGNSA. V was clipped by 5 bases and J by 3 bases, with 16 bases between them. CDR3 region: CASSLTREGDYGYTF. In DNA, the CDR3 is TGTGCCAGCAGCCTTACCCGGGAGGGTGACTATGGCTACACCTTC.

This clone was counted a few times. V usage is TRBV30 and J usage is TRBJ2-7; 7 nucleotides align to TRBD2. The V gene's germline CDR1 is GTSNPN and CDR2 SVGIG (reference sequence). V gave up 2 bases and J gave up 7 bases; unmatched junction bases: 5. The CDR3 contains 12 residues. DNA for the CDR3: TGTGCCTGGAGTTGGACGGGAGGAGAGCAGTACTTC. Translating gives CAWSWTGGEQYF. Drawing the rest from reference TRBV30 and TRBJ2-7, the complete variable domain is SQTIHQWPATLVQPVGSPLSLECTVEGTSNPNLYWYRQAAGRGLQLLFYSVGIGQISSEVPQNLSASRPQDRQFILSSKKLLLSDSGFYLCAWSWTGGEQYFGPGTRLTVT.

Here the CDR3 reads CASSLSPSGGRALEQFF. The CDR3 coding sequence is TGTGCCAGCAGCTTAAGTCCCTCCGGCGGGAGGGCCCTAGAGCAGTTCTTC. The chain links TRBV7-3 to TRBJ2-1; 9 bases match TRBD2. With 1 base clipped from V and 10 bases from J, the junction kept 14 bases outside the gene matches. From germline, CDR1 is SGHTA and CDR2 FQGTGA. The CDR3 consists of 17 residues.

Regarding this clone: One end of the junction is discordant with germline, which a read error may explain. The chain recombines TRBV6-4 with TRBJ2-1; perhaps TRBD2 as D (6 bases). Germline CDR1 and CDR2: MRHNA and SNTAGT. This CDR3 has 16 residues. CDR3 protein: CASSYSSGEAYNEQFF. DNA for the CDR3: TGTGCCAGCAGTTACTCCTCGGGGGAGGCCTACAATGAGCAGTTCTTC.

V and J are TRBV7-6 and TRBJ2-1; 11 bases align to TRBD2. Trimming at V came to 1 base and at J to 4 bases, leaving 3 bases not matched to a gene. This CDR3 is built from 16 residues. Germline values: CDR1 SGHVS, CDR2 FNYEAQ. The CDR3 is CASSLVAGGPYNEQFF. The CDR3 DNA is TGTGCCAGCAGCTTAGTAGCGGGAGGGCCATACAATGAGCAGTTCTTC.

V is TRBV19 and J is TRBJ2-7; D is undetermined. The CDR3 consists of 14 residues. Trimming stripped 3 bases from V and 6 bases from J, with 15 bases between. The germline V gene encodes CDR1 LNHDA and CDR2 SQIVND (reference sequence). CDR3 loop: CASSIPRAPSEQYF. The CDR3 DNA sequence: TGTGCCAGTAGTATCCCCCGAGCCCCATCCGAGCAGTACTTC. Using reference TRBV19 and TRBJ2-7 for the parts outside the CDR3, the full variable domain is DGGITQSPKYLFRKEGQNVTLSCEQNLNHDAMYWYRQDPGQGLRLIYYSQIVNDFQKGDIAEGYSVSREKKESFPLTVTSAQKNPTAFYLCASSIPRAPSEQYFGPGTRLTVT.

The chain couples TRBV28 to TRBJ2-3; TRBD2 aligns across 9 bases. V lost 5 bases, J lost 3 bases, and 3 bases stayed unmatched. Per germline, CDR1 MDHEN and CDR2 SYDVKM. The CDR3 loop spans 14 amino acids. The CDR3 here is CASSRAGGTDTQYF. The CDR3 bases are TGTGCCAGCAGTCGAGCGGGAGGTACAGATACGCAGTATTTT.

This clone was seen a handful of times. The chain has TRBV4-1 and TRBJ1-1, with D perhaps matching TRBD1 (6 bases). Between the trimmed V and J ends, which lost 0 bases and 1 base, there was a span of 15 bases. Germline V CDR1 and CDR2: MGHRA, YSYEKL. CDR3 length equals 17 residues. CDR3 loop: CASSQDRGTNWNTEAFF. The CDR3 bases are TGCGCCAGCAGCCAAGATAGGGGGACCAATTGGAACACTGAAGCTTTCTTT.

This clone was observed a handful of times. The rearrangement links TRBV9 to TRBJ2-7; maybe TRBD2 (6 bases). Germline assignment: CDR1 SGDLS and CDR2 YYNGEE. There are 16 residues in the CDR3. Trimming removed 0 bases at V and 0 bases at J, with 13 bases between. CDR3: CASSVGSGRDSYEQYF. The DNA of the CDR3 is TGTGCCAGCAGCGTAGGCTCTGGGCGGGACTCCTACGAGCAGTACTTC.

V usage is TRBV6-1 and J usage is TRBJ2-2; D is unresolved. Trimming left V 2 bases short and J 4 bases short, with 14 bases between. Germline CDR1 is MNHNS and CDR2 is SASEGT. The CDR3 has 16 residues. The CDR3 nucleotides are TGTGCCAGCAGTGAACGGCCAAAGCGCCCCACCGGGGAGCTGTTTTTT. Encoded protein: CASSERPKRPTGELFF.